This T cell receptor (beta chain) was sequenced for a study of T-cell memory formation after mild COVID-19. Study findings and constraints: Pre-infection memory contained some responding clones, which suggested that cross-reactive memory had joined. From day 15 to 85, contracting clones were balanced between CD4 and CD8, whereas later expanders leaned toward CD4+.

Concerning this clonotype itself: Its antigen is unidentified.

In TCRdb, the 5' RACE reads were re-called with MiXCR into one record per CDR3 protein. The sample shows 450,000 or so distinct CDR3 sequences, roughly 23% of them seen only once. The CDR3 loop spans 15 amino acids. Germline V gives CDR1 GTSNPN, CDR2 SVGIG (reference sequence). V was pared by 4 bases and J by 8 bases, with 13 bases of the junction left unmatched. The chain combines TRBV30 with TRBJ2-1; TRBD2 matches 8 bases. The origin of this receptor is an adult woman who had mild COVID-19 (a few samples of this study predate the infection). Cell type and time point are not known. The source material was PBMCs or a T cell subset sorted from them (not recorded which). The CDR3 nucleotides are TGTGCCTGGACCGTAGCGGGACCCAGATGGGATGAGCAGTTCTTC. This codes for CAWTVAGPRWDEQFF.